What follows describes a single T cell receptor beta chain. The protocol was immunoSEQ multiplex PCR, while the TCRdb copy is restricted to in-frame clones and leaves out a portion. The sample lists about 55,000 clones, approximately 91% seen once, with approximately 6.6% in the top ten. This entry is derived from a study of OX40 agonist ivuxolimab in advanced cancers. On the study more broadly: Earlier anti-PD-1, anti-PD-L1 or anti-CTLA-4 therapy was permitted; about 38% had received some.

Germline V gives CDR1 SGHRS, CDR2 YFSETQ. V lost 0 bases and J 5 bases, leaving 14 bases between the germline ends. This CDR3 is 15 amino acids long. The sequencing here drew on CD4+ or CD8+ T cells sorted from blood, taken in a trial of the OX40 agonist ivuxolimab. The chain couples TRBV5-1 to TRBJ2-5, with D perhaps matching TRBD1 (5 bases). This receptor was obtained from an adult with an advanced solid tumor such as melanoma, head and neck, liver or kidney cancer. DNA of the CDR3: TGCGCCAGCAGCTTGGGTGCTCTTAAGGGGGAGACCCAGTACTTC. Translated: CASSLGALKGETQYF.